The 32 T cell receptor beta chains given below trace back to one sample, sequenced in a study of blood T cell repertoires in COVID-19. Sequencing used immunoSEQ multiplex PCR; TCRdb keeps in-frame clones, though not all of them. Found here are about 320,000 clones, around 90% of them singletons; the top ten hold around 9%. Sequencing input: PBMCs or T cells enriched from blood (not recorded which). These receptors were collected from a woman younger than 35 who had recovered from COVID-19.

The gene calls are TRBV4-2 and TRBJ1-4, with 7 bases fitting TRBD1. This CDR3 has 13 residues. V shed 4 bases and J 6 bases; nucleotides not matched to a gene: 2. From germline, CDR1 is LGHNA and CDR2 YNFKEQ. CDR3 sequence reads: CASSRGTDEKLFF. The CDR3 nucleotides are TGTGCCAGCAGCCGGGGGACAGATGAAAAACTGTTTTTT.

The chain uses TRBV3-1 (or the pseudogene TRBV3-2) and TRBJ2-1; 14 bases line up with TRBD2. Germline CDR1 LGHDT, CDR2 YNNKEL (reference sequence). This CDR3 has 18 amino acids. V was pared by 5 bases and J by 5 bases, with 11 bases of the junction left unmatched. This chain's CDR3 is CASSEAGTSGRVHNEQFF. Written as DNA, the CDR3 is TGTGCCAGCAGCGAAGCGGGGACTAGCGGGAGAGTACACAATGAGCAGTTCTTC.

The chain combines TRBV19 with TRBJ2-4; D may be TRBD1 (7 bases). V gave up 6 bases and J gave up 14 bases, with 26 bases separating them. CDR1 is LNHDA, CDR2 SQIVND, per germline (reference sequence). The CDR3 spans 15 residues. CDR3 loop: CASREFGGGHKKKYF. The CDR3 DNA is TGTGCCAGTAGAGAGTTCGGAGGGGGCCACAAAAAGAAGTACTTC.

The V and J genes are TRBV18 and TRBJ1-6, with TRBD1 matching 8 bases. Germline CDR1 reads KGHSH; CDR2 reads LQKENI. Trimming removed 5 bases from V and 9 bases from J; junction bases left unmatched: 9. The CDR3 has 15 residues. CDR3 loop: CASSSGQGDSSPLHF. As DNA, the CDR3 is TGTGCCAGCTCATCAGGACAGGGAGACTCTTCACCCCTCCACTTT.

The chain employs TRBV28 and TRBJ2-1; D is unresolved. V was trimmed by 6 bases and J by 4 bases, leaving 13 bases between them. Germline loops: CDR1 MDHEN, CDR2 SYDVKM. This CDR3 has 14 amino acids. DNA of the CDR3: TGTGCCAGCAGCTTCCAGCAGACTTACAATGAGCAGTTCTTC. This codes for CASSFQQTYNEQFF.

CDR3 sequence: CASRGLVGAGNTIYF. The CDR3, as DNA: TGTGCCAGCAGGGGCCTTGTGGGGGCAGGAAACACCATATATTTT. This rearrangement joins TRBV2 to TRBJ1-3; D perhaps matches TRBD1 (6 bases). The V and J ends lost 6 bases and 4 bases respectively, with 16 bases between them. Per the germline V gene, CDR1 is SNHLY and CDR2 is FYNNEI. The CDR3 is 15 amino acids.

This chain connects TRBV7-2 to TRBJ2-7; possible D gene TRBD2, 6 bases. Germline V lookup: CDR1 SGHTA, CDR2 FQGNSA. This CDR3 has 17 residues. Trimming took 1 base from V and 4 from J, leaving 20 bases between them. The CDR3 is CASSLEGAGRGGYEQYF. Here the CDR3 DNA reads TGTGCCAGCAGCTTAGAAGGGGCCGGGCGGGGTGGATACGAGCAGTACTTC.

The rearrangement joins TRBV7-9 to TRBJ1-4, with a tentative D call TRBD1 (5 bases). Germline V gene sequence: CDR1 SEHNR, CDR2 FQNEAQ (reference sequence). The CDR3 runs to 16 residues. V dropped 5 bases and J dropped 4 bases, with 17 bases sitting between them. The CDR3 coding sequence is TGTGCCAGCAGCCACCTTCCCGCAGGGCTTAATGAAAAACTGTTTTTT. Its translation: CASSHLPAGLNEKLFF.

In this sample, this clone turned up many times. The CDR3 loop is CASSRRQGDNYGYTF. DNA of the CDR3: TGCGCCAGCAGCCGCAGACAGGGGGACAACTATGGCTACACCTTC. The genes are TRBV4-1 and TRBJ1-2; TRBD1 agrees at 9 bases. V was pared by 4 bases and J by 2 bases, with 5 bases of the junction left unmatched. The CDR3 is 15 residues long. Germline V gene sequence: CDR1 MGHRA, CDR2 YSYEKL.

The V call is TRBV4-1, the J call TRBJ1-6; D uncertain. V was trimmed by 4 bases and J by 7 bases, leaving 5 bases between them. Germline V CDR1 and CDR2: MGHRA, YSYEKL. This CDR3 has 12 residues. The CDR3 sequence is CASSLQNSPLHF. In DNA form, the CDR3 reads TGCGCCAGCAGCCTACAGAATTCACCCCTCCACTTT.

The gene calls are TRBV28 and TRBJ2-7, with 10 bases aligning to TRBD2. CDR3 length: 14 amino acids. With 3 bases clipped from V and 6 bases from J, the junction kept 5 bases outside the gene matches. Per the germline V gene, CDR1 is MDHEN and CDR2 is SYDVKM. The CDR3 protein is CASSFLAGVREQYF. The CDR3 coding sequence is TGTGCCAGCAGTTTTCTAGCGGGAGTGCGCGAGCAGTACTTC.

V usage is TRBV25-1 and J usage is TRBJ2-1; weak D call: TRBD2 (6 bases). V was shortened by 3 bases and J by 3 bases, with 15 bases between the two germline ends. The CDR3 has 16 residues. Germline V gives CDR1 MGHDK, CDR2 SYGVNS. CDR3 in DNA: TGTGCCAGCAGTGACGGTCGGGACTCCGTCTACAATGAGCAGTTCTTC. It translates to CASSDGRDSVYNEQFF.

The chain couples TRBV9 to TRBJ1-6; 7 bases line up with TRBD1. After removal of 4 bases from V and 5 bases from J, the junction contained 6 bases not matched to a gene. Germline assignment: CDR1 SGDLS and CDR2 YYNGEE. CDR3 length: 15 residues. In nucleotides, the CDR3 is TGTGCCAGCAGCACAGGACAGGTCAATAATTCACCCCTCCACTTT. Translating it yields CASSTGQVNNSPLHF. The complete variable domain, with remaining parts taken from reference TRBV9 and TRBJ1-6, reads DSGVTQTPKHLITATGQRVTLRCSPRSGDLSVYWYQQSLDQGLQFLIQYYNGEERAKGNILERFSAQQFPDLHSELNLSSLELGDSALYFCASSTGQVNNSPLHFGNGTRLTVT.

This clone has a single count. The gene calls are TRBV30 and TRBJ2-3; 12 bases agree with TRBD2. V lost 3 bases, J lost 4 bases, and 2 bases stayed unmatched. The CDR3 consists of 14 residues. The germline V gene has CDR1 GTSNPN and CDR2 SVGIG (reference sequence). This chain's CDR3 is CAWRASGGADTQYF. DNA of the CDR3: TGTGCCTGGAGGGCTAGCGGGGGGGCAGATACGCAGTATTTT.

The rearrangement uses TRBV9 and TRBJ1-1; no clear D gene. The CDR3 is made up of 15 amino acids. V dropped 0 bases and J dropped 0 bases, with 9 bases sitting between them. CDR1 and CDR2 (germline): SGDLS, YYNGEE. CDR3 DNA sequence: TGTGCCAGCAGCGTAGAAGGGAGCTTGAACACTGAAGCTTTCTTT. Protein product: CASSVEGSLNTEAFF.

Comments on this clone: Germline is not matched at one junction end, which may reflect a read error. The rearrangement joins TRBV28 to TRBJ2-1; D unclear. Germline V CDR1 and CDR2: MDHEN, SYDVKM. The CDR3 is made up of 16 amino acids. The CDR3 DNA is TGTGCCAGCAGTTCCATCCCAAGCCCCTCCGACAATGAGCAGTTCTTC. It encodes CASSSIPSPSDNEQFF.

The chain has TRBV9 and TRBJ2-7; TRBD2 might be the D (5 bases). Germline assignment: CDR1 SGDLS and CDR2 YYNGEE. V was shortened by 3 bases and J by 0 bases, with 10 bases between the two germline ends. CDR3 length: 14 amino acids. In nucleotides, the CDR3 is TGTGCCAGCAGCGAGACGGGGATCTCCTACGAGCAGTACTTC. Amino acids: CASSETGISYEQYF.

This clone has only a few counts. The J gene is TRBJ1-2, the V gene TRBV7-9; D remains unclear. Germline CDR1 and CDR2: SEHNR and FQNEAQ (reference sequence). The CDR3 is 14 residues long. Trimming shortened V by 0 bases and J by 0 bases, and 5 bases separated the two germline ends. The CDR3 protein is CASSLAQANYGYTF. The CDR3 DNA reads as TGTGCCAGCAGCTTAGCGCAGGCTAACTATGGCTACACCTTC. Based on the CDR3 plus reference TRBV7-9 and TRBJ1-2, the full variable domain is DTGVSQNPRHKITKRGQNVTFRCDPISEHNRLYWYRQTLGQGPEFLTYFQNEAQLEKSRLLSDRFSAERPKGSFSTLEIQRTEQGDSAMYLCASSLAQANYGYTFGSGTRLTVV.

The gene calls are TRBV6-6 and TRBJ2-6; 8 nucleotides agree with TRBD1. Trimming at V came to 6 bases and at J to 2 bases, leaving 9 bases not matched to a gene. CDR1 and CDR2 (germline): MNHNY, SVGAGI (reference sequence). The CDR3 totals 17 residues. The DNA of the CDR3 is TGTGCCAGCAGACGACCGGGACAGGTTGCTGGGGCCAACGTCCTGACTTTC. Translated, it gives CASRRPGQVAGANVLTF.

The rearrangement links TRBV11-3 to TRBJ1-2; D ambiguous. Germline-derived CDR1 and CDR2 are SGHNT and YENEEA. The CDR3 extends over 13 amino acids. V lost 4 bases to trimming and J lost 8 bases, with 14 bases between them. This chain's CDR3 is CASSYMRGGGYTF. CDR3 in DNA: TGTGCCAGCAGCTACATGCGGGGTGGAGGCTACACCTTC.

The rearrangement joins TRBV28 to TRBJ1-2, with unresolved D. This CDR3 is 12 amino acids long. The V and J ends lost 3 bases and 7 bases respectively, with 9 bases between them. Germline V lookup: CDR1 MDHEN, CDR2 SYDVKM. The CDR3 DNA sequence: TGTGCCAGCAGTTTGGAGGTTGGTGGCTACACCTTC. Amino acid sequence: CASSLEVGGYTF.

The CDR3 DNA reads TGTGCCAGCAGTCTCCGGGGGGCGCGGGGCTACACCTTC. Translated: CASSLRGARGYTF. The chain carries TRBV6-5 and TRBJ1-2; D perhaps matches TRBD1 (6 bases). The CDR3 loop spans 13 amino acids. Between the trimmed V and J ends, which lost 5 bases and 8 bases, there was a span of 15 bases. Germline lookup yields CDR1 MNHEY and CDR2 SVGAGI.

The chain links TRBV28 to TRBJ1-4; D gene unclear. V shed 7 bases and J shed 7 bases, with 19 bases lying between them. Germline CDR1 reads MDHEN; CDR2 reads SYDVKM. The CDR3 totals 15 residues. DNA of the CDR3: TGTGCCAGCACTGCCACGGCTGGAGCGGGTGAAAAACTGTTTTTT. It codes for CASTATAGAGEKLFF.

The chain employs TRBV29-1 and TRBJ2-5; 8 positions agree with TRBD2. Germline CDR1 reads SQVTM; CDR2 reads ANQGSEA. CDR3 length: 15 amino acids. V was pared by 4 bases and J by 4 bases, with 11 bases of the junction left unmatched. CDR3 in amino acids: CSVASVAGGPETQYF. CDR3 in DNA: TGCAGCGTTGCGTCGGTGGCGGGAGGCCCAGAGACCCAGTACTTC.

The V call is TRBV21-1, the J call TRBJ2-3; the DNA was not compared with TRBD2, the D call given in the table. TRBV21-1 counts as a pseudogene. This CDR3 region has 14 residues. CDR3 nucleotides: TGTGCCAGCAGCGCGCGGGGGTACACAGATACGCAGTATTTT. Encoded protein: CASSARGYTDTQYF.

The J gene is TRBJ2-1, the V gene TRBV5-1, with no clear D. The CDR3 contains 14 residues. V was cut by 0 bases and J by 5 bases, with 9 bases left in between. Germline-derived CDR1 and CDR2 are SGHRS and YFSETQ. CDR3 in amino acids: CASSLGSVDNEQFF. The CDR3 DNA sequence: TGCGCCAGCAGCTTGGGTAGTGTGGACAATGAGCAGTTCTTC.

This rearrangement joins TRBV6-6 to TRBJ1-5; D not certain. Trimming shortened V by 5 bases and J by 4 bases, and 21 bases separated the two germline ends. This CDR3 region has 17 residues. In germline, CDR1 is MNHNY, CDR2 SVGAGI (reference sequence). The CDR3 region is CASSPKSTVLRNQPQHF. The CDR3 DNA sequence: TGTGCCAGCAGTCCGAAAAGTACAGTTCTTCGGAATCAGCCCCAGCATTTT.

J is TRBJ1-6 and V is TRBV7-2, with TRBD1 identical over 9 bases. This CDR3 is 17 amino acids long. With V trimmed by 4 bases and J by 0 bases, 4 bases remained unmatched. Germline-derived CDR1 and CDR2 are SGHTA and FQGNSA. CDR3 in DNA: TGTGCCAGCAGCTCGACAGGGGGAAGCTCCTATAATTCACCCCTCCACTTT. It is translated as CASSSTGGSSYNSPLHF.

The chain uses TRBV19 and TRBJ2-7; D is unclear. CDR1 is LNHDA and CDR2 is SQIVND in the germline V gene (reference sequence). With 5 bases removed from V and 0 bases from J, the gap between germline ends came to 11 bases. The CDR3 runs to 14 residues. CDR3 DNA: TGTGCCAGTAGTTTGGAGACGAGCTCCTACGAGCAGTACTTC. Translation: CASSLETSSYEQYF. Full variable domain (missing parts from reference TRBV19 and TRBJ2-7): DGGITQSPKYLFRKEGQNVTLSCEQNLNHDAMYWYRQDPGQGLRLIYYSQIVNDFQKGDIAEGYSVSREKKESFPLTVTSAQKNPTAFYLCASSLETSSYEQYFGPGTRLTVT.

This chain joins TRBV19 and TRBJ2-7, with 9 positions matching TRBD2. This CDR3 region has 18 residues. With V trimmed by 3 bases and J by 6 bases, 18 bases remained unmatched. Per germline, CDR1 LNHDA and CDR2 SQIVND (reference sequence). CDR3 sequence reads: CASSMGLAGERASGEQYF. For the CDR3, the DNA is TGTGCCAGTAGTATGGGACTAGCAGGGGAGAGGGCATCAGGCGAGCAGTACTTC.

The chain has TRBV7-9 and TRBJ2-2; 9 nucleotides agree with TRBD1. J lost 4 bases, V lost 2 bases, and 14 bases had no gene match. The CDR3 covers 19 residues. The germline V gene has CDR1 SEHNR and CDR2 FQNEAQ (reference sequence). Here the CDR3 DNA reads TGTGCCAGCAGCTTAAGGAGTATACAGGGGGCGCGAGGCACCGGGGAGCTGTTTTTT. Translating gives CASSLRSIQGARGTGELFF.

This clone was detected only once. The chain is built from TRBV28 and TRBJ1-6; a possible D gene is TRBD1 (6 bases). The CDR3 has 13 amino acids. Per the germline V gene, CDR1 is MDHEN and CDR2 is SYDVKM. The V end lost 7 bases, the J end lost 5 bases, and 9 bases lay between the germline ends. The CDR3: CASKAGDNSPLHF. Written as DNA, the CDR3 is TGTGCCAGCAAAGCAGGGGATAATTCACCCCTCCACTTT.